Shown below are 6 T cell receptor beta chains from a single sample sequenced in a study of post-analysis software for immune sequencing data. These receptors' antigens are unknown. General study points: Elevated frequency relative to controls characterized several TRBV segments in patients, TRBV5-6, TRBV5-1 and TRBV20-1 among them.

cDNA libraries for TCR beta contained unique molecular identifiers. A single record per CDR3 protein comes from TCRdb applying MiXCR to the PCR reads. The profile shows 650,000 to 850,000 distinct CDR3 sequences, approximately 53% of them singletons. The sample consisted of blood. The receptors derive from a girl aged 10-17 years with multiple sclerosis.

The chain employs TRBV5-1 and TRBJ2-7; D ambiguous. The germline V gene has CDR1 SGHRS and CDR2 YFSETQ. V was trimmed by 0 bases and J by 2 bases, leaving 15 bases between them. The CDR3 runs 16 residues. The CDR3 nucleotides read TGCGCCAGCAGCTTGGTCCCGGACCCCTTCGCCTACGAGCAGTACTTC. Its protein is CASSLVPDPFAYEQYF.

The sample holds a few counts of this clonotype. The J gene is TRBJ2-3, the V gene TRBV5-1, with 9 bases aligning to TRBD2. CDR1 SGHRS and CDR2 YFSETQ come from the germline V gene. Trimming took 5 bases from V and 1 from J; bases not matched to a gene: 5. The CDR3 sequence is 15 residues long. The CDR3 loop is CASSFSGSGTDTQYF. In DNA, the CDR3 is TGCGCCAGCAGTTTTAGCGGGAGTGGCACAGATACGCAGTATTTT.

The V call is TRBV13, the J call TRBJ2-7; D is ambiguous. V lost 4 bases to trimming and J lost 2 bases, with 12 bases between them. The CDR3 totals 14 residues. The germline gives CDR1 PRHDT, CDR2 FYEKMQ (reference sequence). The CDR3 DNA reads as TGTGCCAGCAGCTCTTCCCCTTCCCCCTACGAGCAGTACTTC. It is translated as CASSSSPSPYEQYF.

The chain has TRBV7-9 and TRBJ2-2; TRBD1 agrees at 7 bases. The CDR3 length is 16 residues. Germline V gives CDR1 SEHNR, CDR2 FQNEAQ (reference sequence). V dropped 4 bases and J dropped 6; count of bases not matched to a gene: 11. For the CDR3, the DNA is TGTGCCAGCAGCTCTACCGTGGGACAGAGGTCCGGGGAGCTGTTTTTT. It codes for CASSSTVGQRSGELFF.

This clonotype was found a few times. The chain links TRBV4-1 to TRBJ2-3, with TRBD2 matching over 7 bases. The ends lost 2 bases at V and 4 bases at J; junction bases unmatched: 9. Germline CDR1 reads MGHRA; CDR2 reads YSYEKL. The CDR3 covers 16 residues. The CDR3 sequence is CASSQIHLTSADTQYF. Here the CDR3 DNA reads TGCGCCAGCAGCCAAATTCACCTTACTAGCGCAGATACGCAGTATTTT.

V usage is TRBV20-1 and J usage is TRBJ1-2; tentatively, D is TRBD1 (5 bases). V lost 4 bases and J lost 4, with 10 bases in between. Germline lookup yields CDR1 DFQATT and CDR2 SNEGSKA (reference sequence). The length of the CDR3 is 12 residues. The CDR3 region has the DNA TGCAGTGCTAAGGACACGGTCTATGGCTACACCTTC. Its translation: CSAKDTVYGYTF.